This TCR beta chain was retrieved from a study of blood T cell repertoires in COVID-19. In germline, CDR1 is LNHDA, CDR2 SQIVND (reference sequence). The ends were cut back, 3 bases at V and 2 bases at J, with 7 bases in the middle. CDR3 length equals 13 residues. Sequencing used immunoSEQ multiplex PCR; TCRdb keeps in-frame clones, though not all of them. The table has under 450,000 clones, roughly 77% seen once. The source is a human donor with acute or convalescent COVID-19. The donor label of this sample is uncertain. The source material was peripheral blood. This rearrangement joins TRBV19 to TRBJ1-1; D gene uncertain. The chain's CDR3 is CASSIMANTEAFF. The CDR3 nucleotides are TGTGCCAGTAGTATTATGGCCAACACTGAAGCTTTCTTT.